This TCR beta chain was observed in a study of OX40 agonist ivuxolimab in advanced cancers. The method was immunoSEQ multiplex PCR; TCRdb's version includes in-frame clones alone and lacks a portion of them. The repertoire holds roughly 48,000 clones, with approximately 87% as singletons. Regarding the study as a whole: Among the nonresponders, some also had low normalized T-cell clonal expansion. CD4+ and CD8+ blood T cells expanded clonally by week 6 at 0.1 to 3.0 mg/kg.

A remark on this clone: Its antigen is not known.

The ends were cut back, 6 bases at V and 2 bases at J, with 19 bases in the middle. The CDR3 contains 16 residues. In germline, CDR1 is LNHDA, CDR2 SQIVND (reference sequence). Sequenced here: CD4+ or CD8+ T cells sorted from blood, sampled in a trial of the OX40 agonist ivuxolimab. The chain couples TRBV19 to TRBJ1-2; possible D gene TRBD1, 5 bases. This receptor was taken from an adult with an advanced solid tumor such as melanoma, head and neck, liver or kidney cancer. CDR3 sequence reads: CASSLGRGSSNYGYTF. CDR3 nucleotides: TGTGCCAGTAGCTTGGGGCGGGGATCGTCCAACTATGGCTACACCTTC.